The text below deals with one T cell receptor (beta chain). Its binding antigen is unknown. Per-base quality was not reported, and no clone a single base away is much larger than it. The donors were included in the validation cohort of roughly 130 subjects, a group kept apart from the approximately 650-subject first cohort. This specimen belongs to a study of cytomegalovirus exposure and HLA in healthy donors (dated by TCRdb to the late 2010s). About the study as a whole: The 550 to 750 repertoires of the first cohort and the 95 to 150 validation repertoires were produced on the same platform, according to a later analysis. The study aimed to test whether cataloging public T cell receptors could reveal signatures of past pathogen exposure. Besides the first cohort of approximately 710 subjects, a separate validation cohort made up of some 110 different subjects was used. The study combined high-throughput TCR immunosequencing, statistical association of individual TCRs with disease status, and machine learning to predict cytomegalovirus infection status. On the study overall, not on this receptor specifically: A total of 150 to 200 TCR beta chains were listed by the study as associated with cytomegalovirus. A later analysis lacked HLA typing for the validation cohort, so it scored co-occurrence in that cohort across all 120 repertoires. The classifier was reported to diagnose cytomegalovirus status with high specificity and sensitivity in both the original cohort and the validation cohort. The authors suggested that the approach could potentially be generalized to other disease states and immunological phenotypes. Three of the identified cytomegalovirus-associated TCR beta chains were confirmed in vitro to be specific for cytomegalovirus antigens. Across donors, most TCR sequences were observed very rarely, whereas some public TCRs were present in many individuals. In a later analysis, TCRs clustered in the first cohort were found to also tend to co-occur in the approximately 120 validation repertoires, with about 94% of cluster scores above 0.

Libraries were made using the immunoSEQ multiplex PCR assay. The published analysis was carried out like this. A statistical classification framework was developed to diagnose cytomegalovirus status using the catalog of TCR beta chain sequences. TCRdb re-hosts the immuneACCESS table, in-frame sequences only. Its copies lack some clones; in the studies checked, an unresolved V gene accounts for under half of them, and the cause for the rest is not known. V, J and clone size are those of that table, while D and trimming were read from the DNA. The sample includes approximately 220,000 clones, with 80% to 95% observed a single time. The top ten clonotypes cover 0.85% to 1.2% of the sample. CDR1 and CDR2, per the germline V gene, are SQVTM and ANQGSEA. The CDR3 goes from the cysteine to the phenylalanine over 11 residues. Solely the CDR3 DNA is kept, with 33 bases framed from the first base. Between the V and J ends, shortened by 6 bases and 0 bases respectively, the junction contains 5 bases.

This chain joins TRBV29-1 to TRBJ1-1; the D gene is possibly TRBD1, with 5 bases matching. This sequence was found in a woman aged 18-30 years in good health and CMV-seronegative. Sequenced: PBMCs. At the DNA level, the sequence is TGCAGCGTACAGGTGAACACTGAAGCTTTCTTT. Its coded protein is CSVQVNTEAFF.